These T cell receptor beta chains were read from a single sample in a study of cytomegalovirus exposure and HLA in healthy donors. The method was immunoSEQ multiplex PCR; TCRdb's version includes in-frame clones alone and lacks a portion of them. The sample lists 250,000 to 400,000 clones; approximately 85% were seen once. The material sequenced was PBMCs. Receptor source: a young man in good health and CMV-seronegative. Both conserved end residues are part of each CDR3. Each record gives: clone size, J gene, D gene, V gene, CDR3 DNA, CDR3 protein. D genes are given only for firm matches. Rows may omit the clone size; those that give it use once, few, many or a size class.

clone size: -
J gene: TRBJ1-4
D gene: TRBD1
V gene: TRBV18
CDR3 DNA: TGTGCCAGCTCACCGGGACAGTCTAATGAAAAACTGTTTTTT
CDR3 protein: CASSPGQSNEKLFF

clone size: -
J gene: TRBJ2-3
D gene: -
V gene: TRBV7-4
CDR3 DNA: TGTGCCAGCAGCCCAGACGGGTCGTGGGATACGCAGTATTTT
CDR3 protein: CASSPDGSWDTQYF

clone size: -
J gene: TRBJ2-5
D gene: TRBD2
V gene: TRBV30
CDR3 DNA: TGTGCCTGGACACTAGCGGGGGGGACATTGGAGACCCAGTACTTC
CDR3 protein: CAWTLAGGTLETQYF

clone size: -
J gene: TRBJ1-2
D gene: -
V gene: TRBV7-8
CDR3 DNA: TGTGCCAGCACCCTTAGGGGCAGGGAGGCCTATGGCTACACCTTC
CDR3 protein: CASTLRGREAYGYTF

clone size: few
J gene: TRBJ1-6
D gene: -
V gene: TRBV18
CDR3 DNA: TGTGCCAGCTCACCAGGACAGACTAATTCACCCCTCCACTTT
CDR3 protein: CASSPGQTNSPLHF

clone size: once
J gene: TRBJ2-1
D gene: -
V gene: TRBV7-8
CDR3 DNA: TGTGCCAGCAGCTTAGGTTCGGCAGGGGCTATTGAGCAGTTCTTC
CDR3 protein: CASSLGSAGAIEQFF

clone size: -
J gene: TRBJ2-7
D gene: TRBD1
V gene: TRBV2
CDR3 DNA: TGTGCCAGCAGTGAATGGCAGGGGGAGTACTTC
CDR3 protein: CASSEWQGEYF

clone size: -
J gene: TRBJ1-1
D gene: -
V gene: TRBV7-9
CDR3 DNA: TGTGCCAGCAGCAACGACAAGAACACTGAAGCTTTCTTT
CDR3 protein: CASSNDKNTEAFF

clone size: few
J gene: TRBJ1-2
D gene: -
V gene: TRBV19
CDR3 DNA: TGTGCCAGTAGACCAAAGGTCGGGGTCTATGGCTACACCTTC
CDR3 protein: CASRPKVGVYGYTF

clone size: -
J gene: TRBJ2-4
D gene: -
V gene: TRBV5-1
CDR3 DNA: TGCGCCAGCAGCTTGGGACATGGGAGAGCCAAAAACATTCAGTACTTC
CDR3 protein: CASSLGHGRAKNIQYF

clone size: -
J gene: TRBJ2-3
D gene: -
V gene: TRBV7-9
CDR3 DNA: TGTGCCAGCAGCTTAGCAGGCTTACTACTTGGAGATACGCAGTATTTT
CDR3 protein: CASSLAGLLLGDTQYF

clone size: -
J gene: TRBJ1-1
D gene: -
V gene: TRBV11-3
CDR3 DNA: TGTGCCAGCAGCCTAAGGGGGGGAAGAACTGAAGCTTTCTTT
CDR3 protein: CASSLRGGRTEAFF

clone size: -
J gene: TRBJ2-7
D gene: TRBD1
V gene: TRBV6-5
CDR3 DNA: TGTGCCAGTTGGACAGGGACAGGGTACGAGCAGTACTTC
CDR3 protein: CASWTGTGYEQYF

clone size: -
J gene: TRBJ2-7
D gene: TRBD2
V gene: TRBV7-2
CDR3 DNA: TGTGCCAGCAGCACTGCCACTAGCGGGGCCCCGTACGAGCAGTACTTC
CDR3 protein: CASSTATSGAPYEQYF

clone size: -
J gene: TRBJ1-5
D gene: -
V gene: TRBV21-1
CDR3 DNA: TGTGCCAGCAGCACCACAGGGAGGGGACAGGGTGACCAGCCCCAGCATTTT
CDR3 protein: CASSTTGRGQGDQPQHF

clone size: once
J gene: TRBJ2-7
D gene: -
V gene: TRBV10-3
CDR3 DNA: TGTGCCGCATCAGGGGGGCACTCCTACGAGCAGTACTTC
CDR3 protein: CAASGGHSYEQYF

clone size: -
J gene: TRBJ1-1
D gene: -
V gene: TRBV7-8
CDR3 DNA: TGTGCCAGCAGCCCCCAAACGAACAGTAAGAACACTGAAGCTTTCTTT
CDR3 protein: CASSPQTNSKNTEAFF

clone size: -
J gene: TRBJ1-1
D gene: -
V gene: TRBV6-6
CDR3 DNA: TGTGCCAGCAGTTCCGACAGGAACACTGAAGCTTTCTTT
CDR3 protein: CASSSDRNTEAFF

clone size: -
J gene: TRBJ1-2
D gene: TRBD1
V gene: TRBV5-1
CDR3 DNA: TGCGCCAGCAGCTTGGCTTTCAGGACAGGGGATGGCTACACCTTC
CDR3 protein: CASSLAFRTGDGYTF

clone size: -
J gene: TRBJ1-2
D gene: -
V gene: TRBV2
CDR3 DNA: TGTGCCAGCAGTGGAAGCCATTGGGGGCGTTTTGATGGCTACACCTTC
CDR3 protein: CASSGSHWGRFDGYTF

clone size: -
J gene: TRBJ2-2
D gene: -
V gene: TRBV6-5
CDR3 DNA: TGTGCCAGCAGGGGGGGTACTAACAGGGAGCTGTTTTTT
CDR3 protein: CASRGGTNRELFF

clone size: -
J gene: TRBJ2-3
D gene: TRBD2
V gene: TRBV19
CDR3 DNA: TGTGCCAGTAGTATAGATCTAGCGGGGGGCACAGATACGCAGTATTTT
CDR3 protein: CASSIDLAGGTDTQYF

clone size: -
J gene: TRBJ2-7
D gene: TRBD2
V gene: TRBV6-5
CDR3 DNA: TGTGCCAGCAGTTACGGGAGGGGCGAGCAGTACTTC
CDR3 protein: CASSYGRGEQYF

clone size: -
J gene: TRBJ2-1
D gene: -
V gene: TRBV6-1
CDR3 DNA: TGTGCCGGCGGGTACACCGACGGCAATGAGCAGTTCTTC
CDR3 protein: CAGGYTDGNEQFF

clone size: -
J gene: TRBJ2-3
D gene: TRBD2
V gene: TRBV27
CDR3 DNA: TGTGCCAGCAGTTTGAGTCTAGCGGGGGGGCTGAATACGCAGTATTTT
CDR3 protein: CASSLSLAGGLNTQYF

clone size: few
J gene: TRBJ1-2
D gene: -
V gene: TRBV18
CDR3 DNA: TGTGCCAGCTCACGGGAAGGGAGAGATGGCTACACCTTC
CDR3 protein: CASSREGRDGYTF

clone size: few
J gene: TRBJ2-7
D gene: TRBD2
V gene: TRBV10-3
CDR3 DNA: TGTGCCACCTCGGGACTAGCGGGCCACGAGCAGTACTTC
CDR3 protein: CATSGLAGHEQYF

clone size: -
J gene: TRBJ2-2
D gene: TRBD1
V gene: TRBV6-5
CDR3 DNA: TGTGCCAGCAGTTACTCGGGGACAGGGGAGACCGGGGAGCTGTTTTTT
CDR3 protein: CASSYSGTGETGELFF

clone size: -
J gene: TRBJ1-2
D gene: -
V gene: TRBV7-2
CDR3 DNA: TGTGCCAGCAGCACACAGGGCTATGGCTACACCTTC
CDR3 protein: CASSTQGYGYTF

clone size: -
J gene: TRBJ2-1
D gene: TRBD2
V gene: TRBV6-5
CDR3 DNA: TGTGCCAGCGGGGGGGTTCTCCACAATGAGCAGTTCTTC
CDR3 protein: CASGGVLHNEQFF

clone size: -
J gene: TRBJ1-2
D gene: TRBD1
V gene: TRBV6-6
CDR3 DNA: TGTGCCAGCAGTTACCCCCGGGACAGGGAACTCTATGGCTACACCTTC
CDR3 protein: CASSYPRDRELYGYTF

clone size: -
J gene: TRBJ1-2
D gene: -
V gene: TRBV7-2
CDR3 DNA: TGTGCCAGCAGCTTAGGAGCTACCTATGGCTACACCTTC
CDR3 protein: CASSLGATYGYTF

clone size: -
J gene: TRBJ1-2
D gene: TRBD1
V gene: TRBV7-9
CDR3 DNA: TGTGCCAGCAGCCCGGGACAGGGGAACTATGGCTACACCTTC
CDR3 protein: CASSPGQGNYGYTF

clone size: -
J gene: TRBJ1-5
D gene: -
V gene: TRBV19
CDR3 DNA: TGTGCCAGTAGACTACTACAGGGCGGGAGCAATCAGCCCCAGCATTTT
CDR3 protein: CASRLLQGGSNQPQHF

clone size: few
J gene: TRBJ2-7
D gene: -
V gene: TRBV10-1
CDR3 DNA: TGCGCCAGCAGTGAGAGACAGGGAGGTTTAAACGAGCAGTACTTC
CDR3 protein: CASSERQGGLNEQYF

clone size: -
J gene: TRBJ1-2
D gene: -
V gene: TRBV30
CDR3 DNA: TGTGCCTGGAGTGTAAGGGGAGGGAATGGTGGCTACACCTTC
CDR3 protein: CAWSVRGGNGGYTF

clone size: -
J gene: TRBJ2-5
D gene: TRBD1
V gene: TRBV9
CDR3 DNA: TGTGCCAGCAGCAGAGAGGGACAGCAAGAGACCCAGTACTTC
CDR3 protein: CASSREGQQETQYF

clone size: -
J gene: TRBJ2-7
D gene: -
V gene: TRBV4-1
CDR3 DNA: TGCGCCAGCAGCCAAACGTCAATTACAGGGCCCGAGCAGTACTTC
CDR3 protein: CASSQTSITGPEQYF

clone size: -
J gene: TRBJ1-6
D gene: -
V gene: TRBV19
CDR3 DNA: TGTGCCAGTAGTTTCGTACAGAATAATTCACCCCTCCACTTT
CDR3 protein: CASSFVQNNSPLHF

clone size: -
J gene: TRBJ2-4
D gene: -
V gene: TRBV4-1
CDR3 DNA: TGCGCCAGCAGCCAAGAAGGAACCGGTCCCTCGGGGAAAAACATTCAGTACTTC
CDR3 protein: CASSQEGTGPSGKNIQYF

clone size: -
J gene: TRBJ1-1
D gene: -
V gene: TRBV19
CDR3 DNA: TGTGCCAGTAGTATAGGCAGGCGACGGAACACTGAAGCTTTCTTT
CDR3 protein: CASSIGRRRNTEAFF

clone size: -
J gene: TRBJ1-2
D gene: TRBD1
V gene: TRBV4-3
CDR3 DNA: TGCGCCAGCAGCCAATCGGACAGGAGAGCTAACTATGGCTACACCTTC
CDR3 protein: CASSQSDRRANYGYTF

clone size: -
J gene: TRBJ2-2
D gene: TRBD1
V gene: TRBV6-5
CDR3 DNA: TGTGCCAGCAGAAGTGACAGGGTTGGCACCGGGGAGCTGTTTTTT
CDR3 protein: CASRSDRVGTGELFF

clone size: -
J gene: TRBJ1-4
D gene: TRBD1
V gene: TRBV28
CDR3 DNA: TGTGCCAGCAACACCGGGGGACAGGGGAATGAAAAACTGTTTTTT
CDR3 protein: CASNTGGQGNEKLFF

clone size: once
J gene: TRBJ2-1
D gene: TRBD1
V gene: TRBV4-3
CDR3 DNA: TGCGCCAGCAGCCAAGCACCCGGGACAGGATCATACAATGAGCAGTTCTTC
CDR3 protein: CASSQAPGTGSYNEQFF

clone size: -
J gene: TRBJ2-5
D gene: TRBD1
V gene: TRBV5-6
CDR3 DNA: TGTGCCAGCAGCTCGACAGGGGGCTTTTCAGAGACCCAGTACTTC
CDR3 protein: CASSSTGGFSETQYF

clone size: -
J gene: TRBJ2-3
D gene: TRBD2
V gene: TRBV6-1
CDR3 DNA: TGTGCCAGCAGTGAAGCGCGCGGGGGGCGCACAGATACGCAGTATTTT
CDR3 protein: CASSEARGGRTDTQYF

clone size: -
J gene: TRBJ1-1
D gene: TRBD1
V gene: TRBV6-4
CDR3 DNA: TGTGCCAGCATCTCGGGGACAGCGAACACTGAAGCTTTCTTT
CDR3 protein: CASISGTANTEAFF

clone size: few
J gene: TRBJ1-1
D gene: -
V gene: TRBV15
CDR3 DNA: TGTGCCACCAGCAGAGATGGGGCCACGAACACTGAAGCTTTCTTT
CDR3 protein: CATSRDGATNTEAFF

clone size: -
J gene: TRBJ1-1
D gene: TRBD1
V gene: TRBV6-5
CDR3 DNA: TGTGCCAGCAGTTACGACAGGGGGGTGAACACTGAAGCTTTCTTT
CDR3 protein: CASSYDRGVNTEAFF

clone size: -
J gene: TRBJ1-1
D gene: -
V gene: TRBV29-1
CDR3 DNA: TGCAGCGTTGTTTGGGGAGTGAGCACTGAAGCTTTCTTT
CDR3 protein: CSVVWGVSTEAFF

clone size: -
J gene: TRBJ2-1
D gene: TRBD2
V gene: TRBV9
CDR3 DNA: TGTGCCAGCAGCGTAGTACCAGCGGGGAACTACAATGAGCAGTTCTTC
CDR3 protein: CASSVVPAGNYNEQFF

clone size: -
J gene: TRBJ1-1
D gene: -
V gene: TRBV9
CDR3 DNA: TGTGCCAGCAGCGTAGGACACCCCCAAGGTGAAGCTTTCTTT
CDR3 protein: CASSVGHPQGEAFF